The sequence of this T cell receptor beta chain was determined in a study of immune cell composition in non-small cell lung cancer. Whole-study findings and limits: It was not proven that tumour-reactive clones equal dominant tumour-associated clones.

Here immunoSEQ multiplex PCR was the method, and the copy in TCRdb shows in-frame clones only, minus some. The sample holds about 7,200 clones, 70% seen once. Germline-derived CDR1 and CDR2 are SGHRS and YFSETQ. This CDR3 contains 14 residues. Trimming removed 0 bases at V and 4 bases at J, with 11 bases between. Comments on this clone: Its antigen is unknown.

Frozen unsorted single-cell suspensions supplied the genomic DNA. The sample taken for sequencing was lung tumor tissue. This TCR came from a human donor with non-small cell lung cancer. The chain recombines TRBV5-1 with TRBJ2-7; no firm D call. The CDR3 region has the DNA TGCGCCAGCAGCTTGGAATCCGCACAATACGAGCAGTACTTC. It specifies CASSLESAQYEQYF. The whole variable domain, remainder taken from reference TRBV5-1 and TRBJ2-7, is KAGVTQTPRYLIKTRGQQVTLSCSPISGHRSVSWYQQTPGQGLQFLFEYFSETQRNKGNFPGRFSGRQFSNSRSEMNVSTLELGDSALYLCASSLESAQYEQYFGPGTRLTVT.